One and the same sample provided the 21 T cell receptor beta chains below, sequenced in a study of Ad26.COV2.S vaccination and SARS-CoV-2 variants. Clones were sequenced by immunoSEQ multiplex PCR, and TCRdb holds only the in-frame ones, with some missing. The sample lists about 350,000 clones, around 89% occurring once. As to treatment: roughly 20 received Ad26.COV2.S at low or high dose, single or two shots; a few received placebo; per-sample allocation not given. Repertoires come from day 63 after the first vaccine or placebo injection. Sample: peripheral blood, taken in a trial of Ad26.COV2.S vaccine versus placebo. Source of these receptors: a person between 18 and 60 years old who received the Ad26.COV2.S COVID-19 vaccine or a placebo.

The CDR3 protein is CASSYNTGPVYGYTF. For the CDR3, the DNA is TGTGCCAGCAGCTATAATACAGGGCCTGTCTATGGCTACACCTTC. This chain uses TRBV5-8 with TRBJ1-2; perhaps TRBD1 as D (6 bases). V shed 3 bases and J shed 4 bases, with 16 bases lying between them. Germline V CDR1 and CDR2: SGHTS, YDEGEE. This CDR3 comprises 15 residues.

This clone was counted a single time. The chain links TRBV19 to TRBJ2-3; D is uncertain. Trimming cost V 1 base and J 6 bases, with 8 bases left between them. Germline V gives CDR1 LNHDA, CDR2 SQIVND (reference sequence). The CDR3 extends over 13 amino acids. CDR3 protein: CASSIVRADTQYF. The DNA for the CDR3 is TGTGCCAGTAGTATAGTAAGGGCTGATACGCAGTATTTT.

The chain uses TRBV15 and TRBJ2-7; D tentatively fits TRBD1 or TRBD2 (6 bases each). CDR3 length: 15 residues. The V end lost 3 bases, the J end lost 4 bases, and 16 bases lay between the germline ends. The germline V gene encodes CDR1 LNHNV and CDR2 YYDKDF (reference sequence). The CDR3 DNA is TGTGCCACCAGCAGGAATTTAGGGGGAGGATACGAGCAGTACTTC. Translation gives CATSRNLGGGYEQYF.

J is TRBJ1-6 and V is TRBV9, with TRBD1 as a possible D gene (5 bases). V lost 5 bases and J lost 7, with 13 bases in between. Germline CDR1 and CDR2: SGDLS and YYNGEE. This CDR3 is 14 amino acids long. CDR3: CASRGSGPNSPLHF. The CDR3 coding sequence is TGTGCCAGCAGGGGATCGGGACCAAATTCACCCCTCCACTTT.

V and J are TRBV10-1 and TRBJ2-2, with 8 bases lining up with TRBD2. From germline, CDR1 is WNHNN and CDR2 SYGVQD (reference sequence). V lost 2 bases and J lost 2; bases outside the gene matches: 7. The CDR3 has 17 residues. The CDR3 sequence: CASSEMLLAENTGELFF. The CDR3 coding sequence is TGCGCCAGCAGTGAGATGTTACTAGCGGAAAACACCGGGGAGCTGTTTTTT.

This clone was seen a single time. The CDR3 here is CASSIRQGGLETQYF. The CDR3 DNA reads as TGTGCCAGCAGCATTCGACAGGGAGGCTTAGAGACCCAGTACTTC. The V and J genes are TRBV7-9 and TRBJ2-5; TRBD1 is a possible D gene (7 bases). CDR3 length: 15 amino acids. Looked up from germline, CDR1 is SEHNR and CDR2 is FQNEAQ (reference sequence). Trimming removed 5 bases from V and 4 bases from J, with 17 bases in between.

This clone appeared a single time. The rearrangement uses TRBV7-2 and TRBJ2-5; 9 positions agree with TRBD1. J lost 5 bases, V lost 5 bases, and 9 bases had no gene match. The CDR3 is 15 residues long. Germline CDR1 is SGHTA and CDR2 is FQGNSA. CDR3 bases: TGTGCCAGCAGCAAGGACAGGGGTTTTATTGAGACCCAGTACTTC. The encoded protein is CASSKDRGFIETQYF.

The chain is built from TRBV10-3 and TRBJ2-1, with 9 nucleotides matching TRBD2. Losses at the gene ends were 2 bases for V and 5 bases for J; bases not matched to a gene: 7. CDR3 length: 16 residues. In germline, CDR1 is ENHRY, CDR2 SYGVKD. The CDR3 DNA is TGTGCCATCAGTGAGCCCAGCGGGGGGACAAACAATGAGCAGTTCTTC. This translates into CAISEPSGGTNNEQFF.

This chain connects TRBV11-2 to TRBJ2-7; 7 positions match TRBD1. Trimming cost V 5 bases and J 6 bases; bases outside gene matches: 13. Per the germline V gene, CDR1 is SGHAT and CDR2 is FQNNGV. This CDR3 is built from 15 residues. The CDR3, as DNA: TGTGCCAGCAGCACGTCCGGGACAGATGCCAGCGAGCAGTACTTC. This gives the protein CASSTSGTDASEQYF.

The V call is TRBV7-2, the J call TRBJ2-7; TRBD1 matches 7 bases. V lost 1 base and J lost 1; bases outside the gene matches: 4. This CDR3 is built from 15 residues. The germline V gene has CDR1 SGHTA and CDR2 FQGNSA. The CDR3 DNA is TGTGCCAGCAGCTTAGTGGTGACAGGGTCCTACGAGCAGTACTTC. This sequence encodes CASSLVVTGSYEQYF.

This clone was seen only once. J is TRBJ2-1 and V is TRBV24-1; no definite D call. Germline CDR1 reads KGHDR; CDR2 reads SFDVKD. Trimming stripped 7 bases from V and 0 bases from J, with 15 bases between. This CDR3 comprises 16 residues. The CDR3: CATSARTASSYNEQFF. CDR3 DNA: TGTGCCACCAGCGCACGGACGGCCAGCTCCTACAATGAGCAGTTCTTC.

CDR3 DNA: TGTGCCAGCTCATCCGAGACAGGGTTCGACGAGCAGTACTTC. Translation gives CASSSETGFDEQYF. The chain couples TRBV18 to TRBJ2-7; TRBD1 agrees at 7 bases. CDR3 length: 14 amino acids. J lost 5 bases, V lost 5 bases, and 9 bases had no gene match. The germline V gene has CDR1 KGHSH and CDR2 LQKENI.

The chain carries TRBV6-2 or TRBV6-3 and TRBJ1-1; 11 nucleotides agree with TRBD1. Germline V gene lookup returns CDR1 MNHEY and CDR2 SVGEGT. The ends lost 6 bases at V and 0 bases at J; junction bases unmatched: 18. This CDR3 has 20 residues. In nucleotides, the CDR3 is TGTGCCAGCAGCCGTTCCTTGCTCCCCGGGACAGGGGGGGTGAACACTGAAGCTTTCTTT. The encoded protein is CASSRSLLPGTGGVNTEAFF.

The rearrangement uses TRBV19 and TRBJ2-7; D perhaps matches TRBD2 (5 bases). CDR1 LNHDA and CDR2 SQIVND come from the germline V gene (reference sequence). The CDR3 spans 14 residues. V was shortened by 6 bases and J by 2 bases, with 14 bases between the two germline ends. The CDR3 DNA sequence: TGTGCCAGTAGCCCGAACGGGAAGACCTACGAGCAGTACTTC. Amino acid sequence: CASSPNGKTYEQYF.

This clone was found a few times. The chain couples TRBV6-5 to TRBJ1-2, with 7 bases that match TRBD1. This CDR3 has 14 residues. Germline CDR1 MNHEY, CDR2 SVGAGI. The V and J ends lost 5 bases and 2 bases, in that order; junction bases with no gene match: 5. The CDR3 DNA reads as TGTGCCAGCAGTAGCCTGGGACAGAACTATGGCTACACCTTC. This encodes CASSSLGQNYGYTF.

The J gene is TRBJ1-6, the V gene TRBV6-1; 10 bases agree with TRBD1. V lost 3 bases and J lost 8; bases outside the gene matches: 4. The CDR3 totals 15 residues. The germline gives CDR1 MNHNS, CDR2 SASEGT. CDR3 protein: CASSDSGQGDSPLHF. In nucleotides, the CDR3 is TGTGCCAGCAGTGATTCCGGACAGGGGGATTCACCCCTCCACTTT.

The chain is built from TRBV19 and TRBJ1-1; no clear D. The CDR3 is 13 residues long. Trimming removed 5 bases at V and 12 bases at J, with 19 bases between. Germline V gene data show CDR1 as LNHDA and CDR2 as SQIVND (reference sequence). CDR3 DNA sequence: TGTGCCAGTAGTCCCCCGGGAGTAGTTGGAACTTTCTTT. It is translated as CASSPPGVVGTFF.

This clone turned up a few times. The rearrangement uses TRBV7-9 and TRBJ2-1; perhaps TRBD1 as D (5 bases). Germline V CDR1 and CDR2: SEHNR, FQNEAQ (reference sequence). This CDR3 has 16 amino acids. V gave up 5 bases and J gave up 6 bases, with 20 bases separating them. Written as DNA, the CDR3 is TGTGCCAGCAGCCACGTCTCGGCCGCCAGGGCCAATGAGCAGTTCTTC. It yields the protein CASSHVSAARANEQFF.

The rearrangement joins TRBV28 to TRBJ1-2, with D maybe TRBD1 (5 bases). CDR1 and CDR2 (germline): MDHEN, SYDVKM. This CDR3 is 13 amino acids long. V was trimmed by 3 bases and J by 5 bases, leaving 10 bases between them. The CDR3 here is CASSFGTEYGYTF. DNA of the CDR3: TGTGCCAGCAGTTTCGGGACTGAGTATGGCTACACCTTC.

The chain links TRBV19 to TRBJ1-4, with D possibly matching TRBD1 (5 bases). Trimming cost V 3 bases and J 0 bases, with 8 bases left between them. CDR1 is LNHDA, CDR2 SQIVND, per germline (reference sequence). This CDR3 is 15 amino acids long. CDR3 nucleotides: TGTGCCAGTAGTATGGGGGAGTCAACTAATGAAAAACTGTTTTTT. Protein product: CASSMGESTNEKLFF.

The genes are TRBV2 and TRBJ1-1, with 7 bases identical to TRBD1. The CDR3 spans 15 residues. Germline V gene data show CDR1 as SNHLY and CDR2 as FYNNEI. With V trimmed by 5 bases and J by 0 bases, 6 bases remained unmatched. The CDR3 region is CASSKSTGLNTEAFF. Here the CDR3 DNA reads TGTGCCAGCAGTAAGTCGACAGGGCTGAACACTGAAGCTTTCTTT.